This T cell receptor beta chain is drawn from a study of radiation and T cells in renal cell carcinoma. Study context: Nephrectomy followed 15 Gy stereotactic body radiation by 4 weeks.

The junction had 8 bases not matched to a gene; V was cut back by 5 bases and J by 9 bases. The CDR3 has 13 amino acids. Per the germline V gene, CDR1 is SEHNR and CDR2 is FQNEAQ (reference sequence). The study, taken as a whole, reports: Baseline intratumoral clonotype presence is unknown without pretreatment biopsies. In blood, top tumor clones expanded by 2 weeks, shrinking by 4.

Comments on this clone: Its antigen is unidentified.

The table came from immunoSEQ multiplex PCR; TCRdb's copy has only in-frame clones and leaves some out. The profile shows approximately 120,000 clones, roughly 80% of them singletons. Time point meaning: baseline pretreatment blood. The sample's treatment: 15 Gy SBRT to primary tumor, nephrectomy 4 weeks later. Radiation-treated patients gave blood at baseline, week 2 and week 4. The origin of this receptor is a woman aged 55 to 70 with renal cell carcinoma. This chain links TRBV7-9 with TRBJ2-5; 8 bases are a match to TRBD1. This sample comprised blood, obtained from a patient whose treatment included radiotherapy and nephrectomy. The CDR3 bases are TGTGCCAGCAGCCTACAGGGGGAGATGGCCCAGTACTTC. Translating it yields CASSLQGEMAQYF.